Presented here are 29 T cell receptor beta chains from one specimen sequenced in a study of CD8 T cells in Susac syndrome. Random hexamers were used to reverse transcribe an amount of roughly 0.5 to 1 ug RNA. TCRdb re-derived calls from the immunoSEQ multiplex PCR reads in MiXCR, one entry per CDR3 protein. The data show roughly 140,000 distinct CDR3 sequences, approximately 94% seen once. The sequencing sample was made of CD4+ T cells from PBMCs. The receptor source for this set is a human donor with Susac syndrome.

V and J are TRBV28 and TRBJ2-2, with D tentatively TRBD1 (6 bases). V was cut by 3 bases and J by 4 bases, with 6 bases left in between. CDR1 is MDHEN, CDR2 SYDVKM, per germline. This CDR3 contains 13 residues. The CDR3 region is CASSLGATGELFF. The CDR3 bases are TGTGCCAGCAGTTTGGGGGCCACCGGGGAGCTGTTTTTT.

The V call is TRBV9, the J call TRBJ2-1; 9 nucleotides agree with TRBD1. With V trimmed by 2 bases and J by 6 bases, 3 bases remained unmatched. The germline CDR1 and CDR2 sequences are SGDLS and YYNGEE. The CDR3 runs 14 residues. As DNA, the CDR3 is TGTGCCAGCAGCGTTGGGGACAGGGCCAATGAGCAGTTCTTC. This encodes CASSVGDRANEQFF.

V usage is TRBV2 and J usage is TRBJ1-2, with D possibly being TRBD1 (5 bases). CDR1 and CDR2 (germline): SNHLY, FYNNEI. The V end lost 1 base, the J end lost 7 bases, and 10 bases lay between the germline ends. There are 13 residues in the CDR3. The CDR3 protein is CASSEEGLGGYTF. Here the CDR3 DNA reads TGTGCCAGCAGTGAAGAGGGGCTTGGTGGCTACACCTTC.

This chain links TRBV25-1 with TRBJ2-1; TRBD1 is a possible D gene (6 bases). Germline V lookup: CDR1 MGHDK, CDR2 SYGVNS. The CDR3 has 15 residues. Trimming left V 1 base short and J 8 bases short, with 15 bases between. CDR3 bases: TGTGCCAGCAGTGAATCGGGACATGCCGGAGATGAGCAGTTCTTC. Translated, it gives CASSESGHAGDEQFF.

The gene calls are TRBV6-6 and TRBJ1-5; tentative D call: TRBD1 (6 bases). Trimming left V 5 bases short and J 4 bases short, with 15 bases between. This CDR3 spans 15 amino acids. Germline CDR1 reads MNHNY; CDR2 reads SVGAGI (reference sequence). CDR3 region: CASSQKRQANQPQHF. Written as DNA, the CDR3 is TGTGCCAGCAGTCAGAAAAGACAGGCAAATCAGCCCCAGCATTTT.

The V call is TRBV18, the J call TRBJ1-2; D remains ambiguous. Germline values: CDR1 KGHSH, CDR2 LQKENI. This CDR3 is built from 15 residues. V gave up 3 bases and J gave up 4 bases, with 15 bases separating them. CDR3 DNA: TGTGCCAGCTCACCGGCCCCGGAGATGGGCTATGGCTACACCTTC. Amino acids: CASSPAPEMGYGYTF.

This clonotype was observed a few times. This chain uses TRBV27 with TRBJ2-5, with 15 nucleotides matching TRBD2. Trimming took 5 bases from V and 5 from J; bases not matched to a gene: 3. Germline V gene lookup returns CDR1 MNHEY and CDR2 SMNVEV (reference sequence). The CDR3 consists of 15 residues. This CDR3 reads CASSLGTSGGETQYF. The CDR3 DNA follows: TGTGCCAGCAGTCTCGGGACTAGCGGGGGGGAGACCCAGTACTTC.

V and J are TRBV7-9 and TRBJ2-7, with a weak D call TRBD1 (5 bases). The V end lost 5 bases, the J end lost 3 bases, and 17 bases lay between the germline ends. This CDR3 region has 15 residues. The germline V gene has CDR1 SEHNR and CDR2 FQNEAQ (reference sequence). The CDR3 reads CASSPSAGNGYEQYF. The CDR3 DNA follows: TGTGCCAGCAGCCCTTCAGCAGGGAATGGCTACGAGCAGTACTTC.

In DNA form, the CDR3 reads TGTGCCAGCAGCTTGGGCGGCGGTACCTACGAGCAGTACTTC. This gives the protein CASSLGGGTYEQYF. The chain carries TRBV5-4 and TRBJ2-7; D unresolved. The CDR3 spans 14 residues. V was cut by 0 bases and J by 2 bases, with 9 bases left in between. Germline values: CDR1 SGHNT, CDR2 YYREEE (reference sequence).

V and J are TRBV29-1 and TRBJ2-4, with D possibly TRBD2 on 6 matching bases. The CDR3 covers 15 residues. Germline CDR1 SQVTM, CDR2 ANQGSEA. Between the trimmed V and J ends, which lost 4 bases and 2 bases, there was a span of 15 bases. Written as DNA, the CDR3 is TGCAGCGTTGTCGGGCTAGCGCGACCCAAAAACATTCAGTACTTC. Its translation: CSVVGLARPKNIQYF.

This chain's CDR3 is CASSLEPGLAKNIQYF. The CDR3 DNA is TGCGCCAGCAGCTTGGAGCCAGGGCTAGCCAAAAACATTCAGTACTTC. V is TRBV5-1 and J is TRBJ2-4; possible D gene TRBD1, 5 bases. Germline CDR1 and CDR2: SGHRS and YFSETQ. V lost 0 bases and J 0 bases, leaving 10 bases between the germline ends. CDR3 length: 16 amino acids.

This sequence joins TRBV29-1 and TRBJ2-4, with D maybe TRBD2 (6 bases). Trimming cost V 7 bases and J 7 bases, with 17 bases left between them. This CDR3 region has 13 residues. Germline CDR1 reads SQVTM; CDR2 reads ANQGSEA. CDR3 bases: TGCAGCGCCGGAGGGCCTCCCGGGAACATTCAGTACTTC. Translated, it gives CSAGGPPGNIQYF.

The chain recombines TRBV7-3 with TRBJ2-3; 11 bases match TRBD2. The CDR3 covers 16 residues. V was pared by 5 bases and J by 1 base, with 5 bases of the junction left unmatched. Looked up from germline, CDR1 is SGHTA and CDR2 is FQGTGA. CDR3 bases: TGTGCCAGCAGCGCTAGCGGGGGGACGGGCACAGATACGCAGTATTTT. Translation gives CASSASGGTGTDTQYF.

This chain links TRBV7-3 with TRBJ2-6; 11 bases agree with TRBD2. V trimming: 6 bases; J trimming: 4 bases; junction bases outside the gene matches: 8. The CDR3 is 17 residues long. The germline V gene encodes CDR1 SGHTA and CDR2 FQGTGA. The CDR3 coding sequence is TGTGCCAGCAGGCTAGCGGGGGGACCAGCGGGGGCCAACGTCCTGACTTTC. Its protein is CASRLAGGPAGANVLTF.

The genes are TRBV20-1 and TRBJ2-3; 7 bases agree with TRBD1. Germline assignment: CDR1 DFQATT and CDR2 SNEGSKA (reference sequence). The V and J ends lost 5 bases and 7 bases, in that order; junction bases with no gene match: 9. This CDR3 spans 13 amino acids. Here the CDR3 reads CSAPRQGIHTQYF. The CDR3 DNA sequence: TGCAGTGCTCCCCGACAGGGCATACATACGCAGTATTTT.

The count of this clonotype is one. The chain recombines TRBV27 with TRBJ2-1; D call uncertain. V shed 4 bases and J shed 1 base, with 8 bases lying between them. CDR1 and CDR2 (germline): MNHEY, SMNVEV (reference sequence). This CDR3 is 14 amino acids long. The CDR3 DNA is TGTGCCAGCAGTTCCGGATTTTCCTACAATGAGCAGTTCTTC. This translates into CASSSGFSYNEQFF.

The chain recombines TRBV9 with TRBJ1-1; D might be TRBD1 (5 bases). The CDR3 is 13 residues long. Germline V gene lookup returns CDR1 SGDLS and CDR2 YYNGEE. Between the trimmed V and J ends, which lost 4 bases and 7 bases, there was a span of 14 bases. CDR3 loop: CASSPQQGLEAFF. The CDR3 DNA reads TGTGCCAGCAGCCCCCAGCAGGGACTTGAAGCTTTCTTT.

Only one count was recorded for this clonotype. The V call is TRBV20-1, the J call TRBJ2-1; 9 positions agree with TRBD2. The V gene's germline CDR1 is DFQATT and CDR2 SNEGSKA (reference sequence). V dropped 0 bases and J dropped 7; count of bases not matched to a gene: 4. This CDR3 region has 14 residues. The CDR3 nucleotides read TGCAGTGCTAGAGAGGGTAGCGGGGGTAATGAGCAGTTCTTC. The encoded protein is CSAREGSGGNEQFF.

This chain's CDR3 is CSAPTSGSTGELFF. For the CDR3, the DNA is TGCAGTGCCCCGACTAGCGGTTCGACCGGGGAGCTGTTTTTT. The chain joins TRBV20-1 to TRBJ2-2; 9 bases are shared with TRBD2. Germline assignment: CDR1 DFQATT and CDR2 SNEGSKA (reference sequence). The junction had 7 bases not matched to a gene; V was cut back by 6 bases and J by 5 bases. The CDR3 length is 14 residues.

CDR3 residues: CSARTRLGDQETQYF. In DNA, the CDR3 is TGCAGTGCTAGAACAAGACTAGGGGACCAAGAGACCCAGTACTTC. This chain connects TRBV20-1 to TRBJ2-5; tentatively, D is TRBD2 (6 bases). The CDR3 contains 15 residues. Trimming took 2 bases from V and 0 from J, leaving 13 bases between them. The germline V gene encodes CDR1 DFQATT and CDR2 SNEGSKA (reference sequence).

V gene TRBV5-1 combines with J gene TRBJ2-7; 11 bases match TRBD2. Trimming removed 4 bases from V and 2 bases from J; junction bases left unmatched: 11. CDR3 length: 17 amino acids. Germline assignment: CDR1 SGHRS and CDR2 YFSETQ. The DNA of the CDR3 is TGCGCCAGCAGCCGAAATCCGACTAGCGGGGATCCCTACGAGCAGTACTTC. This codes for CASSRNPTSGDPYEQYF.

This chain links TRBV20-1 with TRBJ2-5, with TRBD2 as a possible D gene (5 bases). CDR1 and CDR2 from the germline V gene are DFQATT and SNEGSKA (reference sequence). Trimming took off 2 bases at V and 5 bases at J, with 12 bases between the two ends. The CDR3 length is 13 residues. The CDR3 DNA sequence: TGCAGTGCTAGAAAACTAGGTCCGGAGACCCAGTACTTC. Its protein is CSARKLGPETQYF.

The chain carries TRBV21-1 and TRBJ1-2; the table's D gene call, TRBD1, was not cross checked with the DNA. TRBV21-1 is given as a pseudogene. This CDR3 has 13 amino acids. The CDR3 nucleotides are TGTGCCACCGCCTCCGGGCCAAAGGACGGCTACACCTTC. Protein sequence: CATASGPKDGYTF.

The J gene is TRBJ2-7, the V gene TRBV10-3; 8 bases map to TRBD1. The CDR3 has 16 amino acids. CDR1 is ENHRY and CDR2 is SYGVKD in the germline V gene. The junction had 9 bases not matched to a gene; V was cut back by 3 bases and J by 2 bases. DNA of the CDR3: TGTGCCATCAGTGACCCTGGACAGGGTCGAACCTACGAGCAGTACTTC. Amino acids: CAISDPGQGRTYEQYF.

This chain connects TRBV6-6 to TRBJ1-1; D is ambiguous. Germline V gene sequence: CDR1 MNHNY, CDR2 SVGAGI (reference sequence). V lost 0 bases, J lost 3 bases, and 8 bases lay in between. This CDR3 is 14 amino acids long. CDR3 in DNA: TGTGCCAGCAGTTACTCGAGTGGCGACACTGAAGCTTTCTTT. Amino acid sequence: CASSYSSGDTEAFF.

V usage is TRBV2 and J usage is TRBJ2-2, with no clear D. Deletions cut 3 bases from V and 5 bases from J, with 13 bases between. CDR1 is SNHLY, CDR2 FYNNEI, per germline. This CDR3 has 15 residues. CDR3 protein: CASSEVSLGTGELFF. DNA for the CDR3: TGTGCCAGCAGTGAGGTCTCACTCGGGACCGGGGAGCTGTTTTTT.

The CDR3 coding sequence is TGCAGTGCTCCCCCCAGAGGACAGCCTAATCAGCCCCAGCATTTT. Its translation: CSAPPRGQPNQPQHF. V and J are TRBV20-1 and TRBJ1-5; tentatively, D is TRBD1 (6 bases). The V end was cut by 5 bases, the J end by 4 bases, with 18 bases between. This CDR3 spans 15 amino acids. Germline assignment: CDR1 DFQATT and CDR2 SNEGSKA (reference sequence).

This chain links TRBV6-1 with TRBJ2-6; weak D call: TRBD1 (6 bases). CDR3 length equals 14 residues. The germline V gene has CDR1 MNHNS and CDR2 SASEGT. Between the trimmed V and J ends, which lost 10 bases and 3 bases, there was a span of 13 bases. The CDR3 here is CATNRARGANVLTF. CDR3 in DNA: TGTGCCACTAACAGGGCTCGTGGGGCCAACGTCCTGACTTTC.

The CDR3: CASSLVSYGTSGRGAYTQYF. CDR3 coding DNA: TGTGCCAGCAGCTTAGTTTCGTATGGGACTAGCGGGCGAGGCGCATATACGCAGTATTTT. V gene TRBV11-2 combines with J gene TRBJ2-3; TRBD2 aligns across 12 bases. The CDR3 is made up of 20 amino acids. V was pared by 1 base and J by 7 bases, with 18 bases of the junction left unmatched. Germline V gives CDR1 SGHAT, CDR2 FQNNGV.